A selection of T cell receptor beta chains follows, all from one sample in a study of cytomegalovirus exposure and HLA in healthy donors. Some clones are missing from TCRdb's copy, which holds only in-frame ones; the method was immunoSEQ multiplex PCR. The sample has 95,000 to 150,000 clones; around 78% are singletons. Material for sequencing was PBMCs. Receptor source: a man in his forties in good health and CMV-seronegative. CDR3s include the opening cysteine and the closing phenylalanine or tryptophan. D genes are given only for firm matches. The size field is filled for only some rows; it gives once, few, many or a size class.

clone_size	d_call	v_call	j_call	cdr3_aa	cdr3_nt
NA	NA	TRBV2	TRBJ1-6	CASRPTESGSPLHF	TGTGCCAGCAGGCCGACGGAATCAGGATCACCCCTCCACTTT
NA	TRBD2	TRBV6-5	TRBJ2-7	CASSQGHGGEQYF	TGTGCCAGCAGTCAAGGACACGGGGGGGAGCAGTACTTC
few	NA	TRBV29-1	TRBJ1-3	CSVLIGNTIYF	TGCAGCGTCCTAATTGGAAACACCATATATTTT
NA	NA	TRBV6-5	TRBJ1-1	CASSYGGGEIQAFF	TGTGCCAGCAGTTACGGAGGGGGGGAGATACAAGCTTTCTTT
NA	NA	TRBV19	TRBJ1-5	CASTPRANVNQPQHF	TGTGCCAGTACCCCCAGGGCAAATGTGAATCAGCCCCAGCATTTT
NA	TRBD1	TRBV27	TRBJ2-3	CARNTRRPQGADTQYF	TGTGCCAGAAATACAAGGCGTCCTCAGGGGGCAGATACGCAGTATTTT
NA	NA	TRBV25-1	TRBJ2-1	CASSGVSSYNEQFF	TGTGCCAGCAGCGGGGTAAGCTCCTACAATGAGCAGTTCTTC
NA	TRBD1	TRBV4-3	TRBJ1-6	CASSQSGSGGYSPLHF	TGCGCCAGCAGCCAGAGCGGGTCAGGGGGCTATTCACCCCTCCACTTT
NA	TRBD1	TRBV7-9	TRBJ2-7	CASSRQTGVSEQYF	TGTGCCAGCAGCCGACAGACAGGGGTGAGCGAGCAGTACTTC
NA	TRBD1	TRBV28	TRBJ1-2	CASSFWYFFVPGTGFVAYGYTF	TGTGCCAGCAGTTTTTGGTATTTTTTCGTTCCAGGGACAGGGTTCGTCGCCTATGGCTACACCTTC
NA	NA	TRBV4-2	TRBJ2-7	CASSQEAGVRSEQYF	TGTGCCAGCAGCCAAGAAGCCGGGGTCAGGAGCGAGCAGTACTTC
NA	NA	TRBV28	TRBJ1-4	CASSPLWEKLFF	NA
NA	TRBD1	TRBV19	TRBJ1-5	CATGDRGVGQPQHF	TGTGCCACAGGAGACAGGGGCGTAGGTCAGCCCCAGCATTTT
once	NA	TRBV12-5	TRBJ2-5	CASAFTGPQETQYF	TGTGCTAGCGCTTTTACAGGGCCCCAAGAGACCCAGTACTTC
NA	TRBD1	TRBV5-1	TRBJ2-7	CASSGQGALEQYF	TGCGCCAGCAGCGGGCAGGGGGCTCTCGAGCAGTACTTC
once	NA	TRBV30	TRBJ2-1	CAWSVERGRGQFF	TGTGCCTGGAGTGTTGAGAGGGGGAGAGGGCAGTTCTTC
NA	NA	TRBV7-3	TRBJ2-3	CASSKQPSTDTQYF	TGTGCCAGCAGCAAACAACCGAGCACAGATACGCAGTATTTT
NA	NA	TRBV4-2	TRBJ2-4	CASSQNNLAKNIQYF	TGTGCCAGCAGCCAGAACAACCTAGCCAAAAACATTCAGTACTTC
NA	NA	TRBV7-8	TRBJ1-2	CASSPKRDGYTF	TGTGCCAGCAGCCCTAAAAGAGATGGCTACACCTTC
NA	NA	TRBV4-2	TRBJ2-6	CASSQDLRGRSSSGANVLTF	TGTGCCAGCAGCCAAGATCTGCGGGGACGGAGCTCCTCTGGGGCCAACGTCCTGACTTTC
NA	TRBD1	TRBV19	TRBJ1-5	CASRSPGTGANQPQHF	TGTGCCAGTAGAAGTCCCGGGACAGGGGCGAATCAGCCCCAGCATTTT
NA	TRBD1	TRBV9	TRBJ1-4	CASSPRQTGDREKLFF	TGTGCCAGCAGTCCTAGACAGACAGGGGACCGGGAAAAACTGTTTTTT
NA	NA	TRBV27	TRBJ1-6	CASSLIQGAGGSPLHF	TGTGCCAGCAGTTTAATCCAGGGCGCTGGCGGTTCACCCCTCCACTTT
NA	TRBD1	TRBV5-1	TRBJ2-1	CASSSGQGSYNEQFF	TGCGCCAGCAGCTCCGGACAGGGTTCCTACAATGAGCAGTTCTTC
NA	TRBD1	TRBV4-2	TRBJ1-1	CASSQDTGQGYTEAFF	TGTGCCAGCAGCCAGGATACCGGACAGGGTTACACTGAAGCTTTCTTT
NA	TRBD1	TRBV7-2	TRBJ2-7	CASSPSGTAYEQYF	TGTGCCAGCAGCCCCTCCGGGACAGCCTACGAGCAGTACTTC
NA	TRBD2	TRBV2	TRBJ2-3	CASRLAGATDTQYF	TGTGCCAGCAGGCTAGCGGGGGCCACAGATACGCAGTATTTT
few	NA	TRBV5-4	TRBJ1-2	CASSLADSSLGYTF	TGTGCCAGCAGCTTGGCGGACAGCTCGCTTGGCTACACCTTC
NA	TRBD1	TRBV5-1	TRBJ1-2	CASNTGTGFGGYTF	TGCGCCAGCAACACCGGGACAGGCTTCGGTGGCTACACCTTC
NA	TRBD2	TRBV30	TRBJ2-3	CAWSGLAVDTQYF	TGTGCCTGGAGTGGGCTAGCGGTCGATACGCAGTATTTT
NA	NA	TRBV6-1	TRBJ1-5	CASTRGEPQHF	TGTGCCAGCACTCGGGGAGAGCCCCAGCATTTT
once	TRBD1	TRBV7-2	TRBJ1-5	CASSQSTGGNQPQHF	TGTGCCAGCAGCCAATCAACAGGGGGGAATCAGCCCCAGCATTTT
NA	TRBD2	TRBV6-4	TRBJ2-1	CASSLGLAGRLNEQFF	TGTGCCAGCAGCCTTGGACTAGCGGGGAGACTCAATGAGCAGTTCTTC
few	NA	TRBV9	TRBJ1-5	CASSVGDGGPQHF	TGTGCCAGCAGCGTAGGTGACGGGGGGCCCCAGCATTTT
NA	NA	TRBV7-9	TRBJ2-1	CASSPPFRASSYNEQFF	TGTGCCAGCAGCCCACCCTTCAGGGCGAGCTCCTACAATGAGCAGTTCTTC
NA	TRBD1	TRBV7-2	TRBJ2-5	CASSLPQGNQETQYF	TGTGCCAGCAGCTTACCACAGGGGAACCAAGAGACCCAGTACTTC
NA	NA	TRBV20-1	TRBJ2-1	CSAPRNEQFF	TGCAGTGCCCCGCGGAATGAGCAGTTCTTC
NA	TRBD1	TRBV5-8	TRBJ1-1	CASSLGQGVDEAFF	TGTGCCAGCAGCTTGGGACAGGGGGTGGACGAAGCTTTCTTT
NA	NA	TRBV2	TRBJ1-4	CATQPNQGTNEKLFF	TGTGCCACCCAGCCCAACCAGGGAACTAATGAAAAACTGTTTTTT
NA	NA	TRBV28	TRBJ2-2	CASSGWATGELFF	TGTGCCAGCAGTGGTTGGGCGACCGGGGAGCTGTTTTTT